This TCR beta chain originates from a study of ipilimumab plus nivolumab after autologous stem cell transplantation. Study overall: Typical patient got 5 or 6 ipilimumab doses and roughly 8 nivolumab doses (median). Study-level points and caveats: The authors say TCR, Treg and microbiome findings warrant further study.

The CDR3 spans 15 residues. Germline loops: CDR1 SGHNT, CDR2 YYREEE (reference sequence). Unmatched junction bases numbered 7, after V lost 2 bases and J lost 5 bases. TCRdb's copy holds only in-frame clones and misses some; the assay was immunoSEQ multiplex PCR. Of around 84,000 clones listed, 83% are singletons. Points on this clone: Its antigen is not known.

Patients got ipilimumab 1 mg/kg beginning 14 to 28 days post-transplant. The rearrangement joins TRBV5-4 to TRBJ2-5, with 9 positions matching TRBD1. Material: PBMCs, obtained in a trial of ipilimumab plus nivolumab as post-transplant consolidation. The origin of this receptor is a male donor with diffuse large B-cell lymphoma. CDR3 DNA: TGTGCCAGCAGCTTCAGGGACAGGGTCGGGGAGACCCAGTACTTC. Protein product: CASSFRDRVGETQYF.